The clone carrying this T cell receptor beta chain was seen a handful of times. MiXCR was run by TCRdb on the RT-PCR reads, yielding one entry per CDR3 protein. The table shows more than 600,000 distinct CDR3 sequences, with 13% to 15% occurring only once. The V gene lost 1 base and the J gene lost 7 bases, with 14 bases spanning the gap. Germline V gives CDR1 SGHTA, CDR2 FQGNSA. The CDR3 sequence is 15 residues long. This receptor was obtained from a female donor in good health, serving as a healthy control. The chain links TRBV7-2 to TRBJ2-1, with a weak D call TRBD2 (6 bases). The material sequenced was memory CD4+ T cells from blood. The DNA for the CDR3 is TGTGCCAGCAGCTTAGGGGGGGAACTCTTTAATGAGCAGTTCTTC. It encodes CASSLGGELFNEQFF.